This T cell receptor (beta chain) was sequenced in a study of cytomegalovirus exposure and HLA in healthy donors. Regarding the study as a whole: Several top significant clusters appeared, in a later analysis, to be linked to common viral pathogens. Among TCR beta chains, those listed as cytomegalovirus-associated numbered more than 150. Reportedly, HLA-A and HLA-B alleles of most subjects were accurately predicted from TCR beta.

Points on this clone: Antigen unknown.

Vbeta (60) and Jbeta (13) primers were used in the PCR. Produced via immunoSEQ multiplex PCR; TCRdb's table is partial and in-frame only. The sample has around 75,000 clones; the top ten hold roughly 15%. V lost 3 bases and J lost 7, with 13 bases in between. CDR1 and CDR2 (germline): MGHRA, YSYEKL. CDR3 size: 14 residues. The sequence was obtained from a man aged 45-65 years in good health and CMV-seropositive. V gene TRBV4-1 combines with J gene TRBJ2-1, with a tentative D call TRBD2 (7 bases). Material for sequencing was PBMCs. The CDR3 coding sequence is TGCGCCAGCAGCCATCTGGGAGGGGGGAATGAGCAGTTCTTC. Its translation: CASSHLGGGNEQFF.